The rows below give T cell receptor beta chains drawn from one sample of a study of CD8 T cells in ankylosing spondylitis. From the 5' RACE reads, TCRdb called clonotypes with MiXCR, one entry per CDR3 protein. The data contain a few hundred thousand distinct CDR3 sequences, approximately 20% of them seen just once; the ten biggest clones take up about 17%. Sequenced: blood, either unsorted or a sorted T cell fraction (not recorded which). These receptors came from a male donor with ankylosing spondylitis. Each CDR3 is given with its conserved first and last residue. A D gene is named only where the DNA matches it firmly. Clone size appears in some rows only: once, few, many, or a class for an expanded clone.

J gene: TRBJ2-1; clone size: NA; V gene: TRBV20-1; D gene: NA; CDR3 DNA: TGCAGTGCTAGAATGAGCACTGCCTACAATGAGCAGTTCTTC; CDR3 protein: CSARMSTAYNEQFF
J gene: TRBJ1-1; clone size: NA; V gene: TRBV4-1; D gene: TRBD1; CDR3 DNA: TGCGCCAGTGGTCAGGGGGGTTCTGAAGCTTTCTTT; CDR3 protein: CASGQGGSEAFF
J gene: TRBJ1-6; clone size: few; V gene: TRBV10-3; D gene: NA; CDR3 DNA: TGTGCCATCAGTGAATGGGGGGCAGGTTCACCCCTCCACTTT; CDR3 protein: CAISEWGAGSPLHF
J gene: TRBJ2-3; clone size: few; V gene: TRBV12-3/TRBV12-4; D gene: NA; CDR3 DNA: TGTGCCAGCAGCCCAGGACTCTACAATACGCAGTATTTT; CDR3 protein: CASSPGLYNTQYF
J gene: TRBJ2-5; clone size: NA; V gene: TRBV10-3; D gene: TRBD2; CDR3 DNA: TGTGCCATCAGTGAGTCGCCTAGCGGGAGGGAAGAGACCCAGTACTTC; CDR3 protein: CAISESPSGREETQYF
J gene: TRBJ1-5; clone size: few; V gene: TRBV25-1; D gene: NA; CDR3 DNA: TGTGCCAGCACGCCTGACACAGTCTTTGGGAATCAGCCCCAGCATTTT; CDR3 protein: CASTPDTVFGNQPQHF
J gene: TRBJ2-3; clone size: NA; V gene: TRBV7-3; D gene: NA; CDR3 DNA: TGTGCCAGCAGCCCCTCCTTGGGCGGGACGCAGTATTTT; CDR3 protein: CASSPSLGGTQYF
J gene: TRBJ1-1; clone size: NA; V gene: TRBV5-6; D gene: NA; CDR3 DNA: TGTGCCAGCAGCTTGGTCGGGAAAGTAATGAACACTGAAGCTTTCTTT; CDR3 protein: CASSLVGKVMNTEAFF
J gene: TRBJ1-5; clone size: few; V gene: TRBV7-9; D gene: NA; CDR3 DNA: TGTGCCAGCAGTCGCGACGTACCAGACAATAGCAATCAGCCCCAGCATTTT; CDR3 protein: CASSRDVPDNSNQPQHF
J gene: TRBJ1-5; clone size: few; V gene: TRBV20-1; D gene: TRBD1; CDR3 DNA: TGCAGTGCTCCGACAGGGGACGGTCAGCCCCAGCATTTT; CDR3 protein: CSAPTGDGQPQHF
J gene: TRBJ2-2; clone size: few; V gene: TRBV29-1; D gene: TRBD1; CDR3 DNA: TGCAGCGTGGGACAGGGAACCGGGGAGCTGTTTTTT; CDR3 protein: CSVGQGTGELFF
J gene: TRBJ2-3; clone size: few; V gene: TRBV10-3; D gene: NA; CDR3 DNA: TGTGCCATCAATCTGGCGGGACCCACAGATACGCAGTATTTT; CDR3 protein: CAINLAGPTDTQYF
J gene: TRBJ2-7; clone size: few; V gene: TRBV11-1; D gene: TRBD1; CDR3 DNA: TGTGCCAGCAGCTCTAGAGGCGGGACAGGGGAGGACGAGCAGTACTTC; CDR3 protein: CASSSRGGTGEDEQYF
J gene: TRBJ2-7; clone size: few; V gene: TRBV6-1; D gene: NA; CDR3 DNA: TGTGCCAGCAGTCCGTTAGGGGCAGGGACCCTTCGCTTC; CDR3 protein: CASSPLGAGTLRF
J gene: TRBJ2-7; clone size: few; V gene: TRBV3-1; D gene: TRBD1; CDR3 DNA: TGTGCCAGCAGCCAAGCGTCAGGGGGAATCTACGAGCAGTACTTC; CDR3 protein: CASSQASGGIYEQYF
J gene: TRBJ1-2; clone size: few; V gene: TRBV19; D gene: NA; CDR3 DNA: TGTGCCAGTAGTATCCATAACTATGGCTACACCTTC; CDR3 protein: CASSIHNYGYTF
J gene: TRBJ1-3; clone size: NA; V gene: TRBV7-9; D gene: TRBD1; CDR3 DNA: TGTGCCAGCAGCTTAGTAGGGACAGGGTCTGGAAACACCATATATTTT; CDR3 protein: CASSLVGTGSGNTIYF
J gene: TRBJ1-4; clone size: few; V gene: TRBV20-1; D gene: TRBD1; CDR3 DNA: TGCAGTGCTAGAGACTTCAGGGGGGGGACTAATGAAAAACTGTTTTTT; CDR3 protein: CSARDFRGGTNEKLFF
J gene: TRBJ2-7; clone size: few; V gene: TRBV7-2; D gene: TRBD2; CDR3 DNA: TGTGCCAGCAGCTCGGCGGGGGGTTCGGTGCAGTACTTC; CDR3 protein: CASSSAGGSVQYF
J gene: TRBJ1-1; clone size: once; V gene: TRBV5-1; D gene: NA; CDR3 DNA: TGCGCCAGCAGCTTGGACCCGGGTTCAGTGAACACTGAAGCTTTCTTT; CDR3 protein: CASSLDPGSVNTEAFF
J gene: TRBJ2-4; clone size: many; V gene: TRBV29-1; D gene: NA; CDR3 DNA: TGCAGCGTTGAAATACTAGCCAAAAACATTCAGTACTTC; CDR3 protein: CSVEILAKNIQYF
J gene: TRBJ2-4; clone size: few; V gene: TRBV29-1; D gene: TRBD2; CDR3 DNA: TGCAGCGTTGGCGGGGGACTAGCCAAAAACATTCAGTACTTC; CDR3 protein: CSVGGGLAKNIQYF
J gene: TRBJ2-7; clone size: NA; V gene: TRBV29-1; D gene: NA; CDR3 DNA: TGCAGCGTTGAGCGCGCCAGGGGCGAGCAGTACTTC; CDR3 protein: CSVERARGEQYF
J gene: TRBJ2-1; clone size: few; V gene: TRBV6-2/TRBV6-3; D gene: NA; CDR3 DNA: TGTGCCAGCAGGCTACTAGATTACAATGAGCAGTTCTTC; CDR3 protein: CASRLLDYNEQFF
J gene: TRBJ2-2; clone size: NA; V gene: TRBV2; D gene: NA; CDR3 DNA: TGTGCCAGCGGTGCAGGGCTTGTTACCGGGGAGCTGTTTTTT; CDR3 protein: CASGAGLVTGELFF
J gene: TRBJ2-7; clone size: few; V gene: TRBV4-3; D gene: NA; CDR3 DNA: TGCGCCAGCAGCCAAGTAATTAACTCCTACGAGCAGTACTTC; CDR3 protein: CASSQVINSYEQYF
J gene: TRBJ2-1; clone size: many; V gene: TRBV7-2; D gene: TRBD2; CDR3 DNA: TGTGCCAGCAGCTTAGACGTGGCTAGCGGCAATGAGCAGTTCTTC; CDR3 protein: CASSLDVASGNEQFF
J gene: TRBJ2-7; clone size: NA; V gene: TRBV20-1; D gene: NA; CDR3 DNA: TGCAGTGCTAGTCCACCCGAGGGCTCCCGCTCCTACGAGCAGTACTTC; CDR3 protein: CSASPPEGSRSYEQYF
J gene: TRBJ2-7; clone size: NA; V gene: TRBV5-1; D gene: TRBD1; CDR3 DNA: TGCGCCAGCAGCAGCCGGGACAGGCGGTACGAGCAGTACTTC; CDR3 protein: CASSSRDRRYEQYF
J gene: TRBJ2-1; clone size: few; V gene: TRBV10-3; D gene: NA; CDR3 DNA: TGTGCCATCAGTGACCCGGGCAGGTACAATGAGCAGTTCTTC; CDR3 protein: CAISDPGRYNEQFF
J gene: TRBJ2-2; clone size: many; V gene: TRBV4-1; D gene: TRBD2; CDR3 DNA: TGCGCCAGCAGCCAAGTTAGCGGGGGGTACACCGGGGAGCTGTTTTTT; CDR3 protein: CASSQVSGGYTGELFF
J gene: TRBJ2-1; clone size: few; V gene: TRBV12-3/TRBV12-4; D gene: TRBD2; CDR3 DNA: TGTGCCAGCAGTTTAAGGAGAGGGACTAGCGGGAGGATGTCCTACAATGAGCAGTTCTTC; CDR3 protein: CASSLRRGTSGRMSYNEQFF
J gene: TRBJ2-1; clone size: few; V gene: TRBV7-6; D gene: NA; CDR3 DNA: TGTGCCAGCAGCCAGGGGGGGATAGTAAACGACAATGAGCAGTTCTTC; CDR3 protein: CASSQGGIVNDNEQFF
J gene: TRBJ2-2; clone size: NA; V gene: TRBV5-1; D gene: NA; CDR3 DNA: TGCGCCAGCAGCTTCGGGGCTACCCTTGACACCGGGGAGCTGTTTTTT; CDR3 protein: CASSFGATLDTGELFF
J gene: TRBJ2-1; clone size: NA; V gene: TRBV7-3; D gene: NA; CDR3 DNA: TGTGCCAGCAGCTTCTCGAGGGCTCACAATGAGCAGTTCTTC; CDR3 protein: CASSFSRAHNEQFF
J gene: TRBJ2-1; clone size: NA; V gene: TRBV6-6; D gene: NA; CDR3 DNA: TGTGCCAGCAGTTACGAGGGCAGGCCTACGCAGTTCTTC; CDR3 protein: CASSYEGRPTQFF
J gene: TRBJ2-4; clone size: NA; V gene: TRBV6-1; D gene: TRBD1; CDR3 DNA: TGTGCCAGCTCGAGGGGGCCTAAAAACATTCAGTACTTC; CDR3 protein: CASSRGPKNIQYF